The source of this T cell receptor beta chain is a study of chemoradiotherapy in HPV16-positive cancers (dated by TCRdb to between 2021 and 2022). A note on the overall study: Candidate HPV-specific T-cell clones and common TCR motifs were defined by functional T-cell assays performed on cells from a couple of HPV16-positive patients. The study set out to ask whether T-cell immunity against the HPV oncoproteins E6 and E7 changes over the course of chemoradiotherapy and whether that immunity affects survival. Next, the candidate HPV-specific TCRs and motifs were followed in TCR repertoires from fewer than 100 patients with HPV-related cancers.

Repertoires were sampled repeatedly over the course of chemoradiotherapy so that clonal expansion in the tumor microenvironment could be followed. Clipping removes 4 bases from V and 8 bases from J, with 4 as the unmatched junction base count. The germline V gene encodes CDR1 MDHEN and CDR2 SYDVKM. The CDR3 runs 13 residues from the cysteine to the phenylalanine. Just the 39-base CDR3 DNA is kept, in frame starting at base 1. The paper as a whole reports these results and caveats: The functional definition of HPV-specific T cells was derived from only a couple of HPV16-positive patients, and the survival association was reported for HPV16-positive patients. Expansion of candidate HPV-specific clones and E7-related TCR motifs was observed in the tumor microenvironment during treatment, whereas no such expansion was observed for non-HPV-specific T cells. Among HPV16-positive patients, expansion of HPV-responsive T cells during chemoradiotherapy was associated with better recurrence-free survival.

The receptor library was made with the immunoSEQ multiplex PCR assay. Held by TCRdb, this immuneACCESS table contains in-frame sequences only and omits some clones. Under half of the omission traces to an unresolved V gene where checked; the cause of the rest is unknown. For this sample the table gives thousands of clones, of which 70% to 85% were detected only once. The top ten hold around 20% of the sample. For this clone: What antigen it recognizes has not been identified. Within one base of it there is no much larger clone, and no base qualities were kept.

Recombination linked TRBV28 to TRBJ1-4; 7 junctional bases match TRBD1. This specimen was tumor tissue, taken from a patient who underwent chemoradiotherapy. The receptor was isolated from a human donor with HPV-associated anogenital cancer. At the DNA level, the sequence is TGTGCCAGCAGTTGGAGGGGGCACGAAAAACTGTTTTTT. It is translated as CASSWRGHEKLFF.